The 5 T cell receptor beta chains presented below share a single source sample, sequenced in a study of molecular identifiers for immune sequencing clone quantification (dated by TCRdb to between 2017 and 2018). The library was built by means of PCR. The instrument given in TCRdb is NextSeq 500. Using fastp trimming at Q25 and MiXCR clonotype assembly, TCRdb reanalyzed the public sequencing data and kept in-frame beta chains. Every distinct CDR3 protein forms one entry, paired with its most common genes and DNA. The sample has some 320,000 distinct CDR3 sequences on record, 24% of them singletons. Clones ranked in the top ten supply about 0.73% of the sample. The sequenced sample was naive CD8+ T cells from blood, with Jurkat cell RNA spiked in. Sample cell subset or site, as interpreted from the label and publication: FACS-sorted CD8+CD4-CCR7+CD45RA+ naive T cells. These receptors were obtained from a human donor in good health. Some libraries in this study had Jurkat cell RNA spiked in.

A word on this clonotype: With a much larger clone just one base away, this may be a read error. The chain is built from TRBV9 and TRBJ2-7; either TRBD1 or TRBD2 may fit D (5 bases each). There are 13 residues in the CDR3. The germline V gene has CDR1 SGDLS and CDR2 YYNGEE. The CDR3 reads CASSVVEGYGQYF. The CDR3 nucleotides read TGTGCCAGCAGCGTAGTCGAGGGGTACGGGCAGTACTTC.

This clonotype was detected only a few times. The CDR3 region has the DNA TGCGCCAGCAGGACCGGGCGGGGCACCGGGGAGCTGTTTTTT. As protein: CASRTGRGTGELFF. The genes are TRBV4-1 and TRBJ2-2, with TRBD2 as a possible D gene (6 bases). This CDR3 contains 14 residues. Germline V gene data show CDR1 as MGHRA and CDR2 as YSYEKL. Trimming pared 6 bases from V and 4 bases from J, leaving 12 bases between.

Turning to this clonotype: Possible read error: a much larger clone is one base away. J is TRBJ1-1 and V is TRBV28; a possible D gene is TRBD1 (6 bases). The CDR3 covers 13 residues. In germline, CDR1 is MDHEN, CDR2 SYDVKM. V was cut by 7 bases and J by 11 bases, with 20 bases left in between. CDR3 protein: CASTHRVWGDAFF. The DNA of the CDR3 is TGTGCCAGCACCCACAGGGTTTGGGGTGACGCTTTCTTT.

In this sample, this clonotype turned up a few times. This chain joins TRBV23-1 and TRBJ1-2, with D hard to call. TRBV23-1 is recorded as an ORF, its role being uncertain. This CDR3 spans 17 amino acids. V lost 0 bases, J lost 4 bases, and 18 bases lay in between. CDR3 protein: CASSQSSLNGPPYGYTF. DNA of the CDR3: TGCGCCAGCAGTCAATCGTCCCTAAATGGACCTCCCTATGGCTACACCTTC.

V usage is TRBV7-9 and J usage is TRBJ2-1; 13 bases map to TRBD2. The CDR3 is made up of 17 amino acids. Trimming took 5 bases from V and 4 from J; bases not matched to a gene: 8. From germline, CDR1 is SEHNR and CDR2 FQNEAQ (reference sequence). Here the CDR3 DNA reads TGTGCCAGCAGCGATAGACTAGCGGGAGGCCTATACAATGAGCAGTTCTTC. Translation: CASSDRLAGGLYNEQFF.